The rows below give T cell receptor beta chains drawn from one sample of a study of T cell responses to AZD1222 COVID-19 vaccine. This table comes from immunoSEQ multiplex PCR, and its TCRdb copy is limited to in-frame clones, with some not included. The sample holds 95,000 to 150,000 clones, about 90% seen once. This material consisted of peripheral blood, taken on day 0 of AZD1222 vaccination. The receptors were sampled from an adult in good health. Each CDR3 is given with its conserved first and last residue. The D gene is left open where the match is weak. Where a row states a size, it is once, few, many or the class of an expanded clone; other rows omit it.

clone_size,v_call,j_call,cdr3_length,d_call,cdr3_aa,cdr3_nt
-,TRBV11-2,TRBJ1-2,13,-,CASSLGMLTVGTF,TGTGCCAGCAGCTTAGGGATGCTGACCGTTGGAACCTTC
-,TRBV19,TRBJ1-2,14,TRBD1,CASKRQGVDYGYTF,TGTGCCAGTAAAAGGCAGGGGGTGGACTATGGCTACACCTTC
-,TRBV7-2,TRBJ1-4,14,-,CASSPNGRYEKLFF,TGTGCCAGCAGCCCCAACGGACGTTATGAAAAACTGTTTTTT
-,TRBV2,TRBJ1-6,16,TRBD1,CASSEGYRGYNSPLHF,TGTGCCAGCAGTGAAGGTTACAGGGGTTATAATTCACCCCTCCACTTT
-,TRBV12-5,TRBJ2-5,13,-,CASGLTVQETQYF,TGTGCTAGTGGTTTGACAGTCCAAGAGACCCAGTACTTC
-,TRBV10-3,TRBJ2-7,12,TRBD2,CAVSPGGREQYF,TGTGCCGTTAGTCCGGGAGGGCGCGAGCAGTACTTC
-,TRBV16,TRBJ1-1,14,-,CASSQNRRNTEAFF,TGTGCCAGCAGCCAAAACAGGAGAAACACTGAAGCTTTCTTT
once,TRBV11-3,TRBJ2-3,13,-,CASSLVSPDTQYF,TGTGCCAGCAGCTTAGTTAGCCCAGATACGCAGTATTTT
-,TRBV12-3/TRBV12-4,TRBJ1-1,13,-,CASSFEESTEAFF,TGTGCCAGCAGTTTTGAGGAGAGCACTGAAGCTTTCTTT
-,TRBV27,TRBJ2-7,15,TRBD1,CASSPWTGHSYEQYF,TGTGCCAGCAGTCCTTGGACAGGGCACTCCTACGAGCAGTACTTC
-,TRBV19,TRBJ1-5,13,TRBD1,CASLGTGNQPQHF,TGTGCCAGCCTCGGGACAGGGAATCAGCCCCAGCATTTT
-,TRBV9,TRBJ2-1,12,-,CASSVNGPEQFF,TGTGCCAGCAGCGTCAACGGGCCTGAGCAGTTCTTC
-,TRBV18,TRBJ2-7,13,-,CASSPPMTYEQYF,TGTGCCAGCTCACCACCAATGACCTACGAGCAGTACTTC
-,TRBV24-1,TRBJ1-2,14,-,CATSDSGLQAGYTF,TGTGCCACCAGTGATTCCGGACTCCAGGCGGGCTACACCTTC
-,TRBV7-2,TRBJ2-7,16,-,CASSLLTVRDGYEQYF,TGTGCCAGCAGCCTGTTAACCGTCCGGGACGGCTACGAGCAGTACTTC
few,TRBV9,TRBJ1-5,14,-,CASSVDAGAQPQHF,TGTGCCAGCAGCGTAGACGCAGGGGCTCAGCCCCAGCATTTT
-,TRBV24-1,TRBJ2-3,16,-,CATSDLGLGTQDTQYF,TGTGCCACCAGTGATTTGGGACTAGGGACACAAGATACGCAGTATTTT
once,TRBV10-1,TRBJ2-1,14,-,CASSESRGSDEQFF,TGCGCCAGCAGTGAGTCTAGAGGGTCCGATGAGCAGTTCTTC
once,TRBV29-1,TRBJ2-5,13,TRBD1,CSVVDRFRETQYF,TGCAGCGTTGTGGACAGGTTCCGCGAGACCCAGTACTTC
few,TRBV5-1,TRBJ1-4,16,-,CASSLDLGSRNEKLFF,TGCGCCAGCAGCTTGGATTTGGGAAGCAGAAATGAAAAACTGTTTTTT
few,TRBV19,TRBJ1-1,15,-,CASSVGGRSNTEAFF,TGTGCCAGTAGTGTAGGGGGACGTTCGAACACTGAAGCTTTCTTT
-,TRBV19,TRBJ2-1,18,-,CASSPEGESGLAYNEQFF,TGTGCCAGTAGTCCCGAGGGGGAAAGCGGCCTTGCCTACAATGAGCAGTTCTTC
-,TRBV5-6,TRBJ1-1,13,-,CASSLGGNTEAFF,TGTGCCAGCAGCTTAGGGGGGAACACTGAAGCTTTCTTT
once,TRBV6-2/TRBV6-3,TRBJ2-3,17,TRBD1,CASSYSQSGGITDTQYF,TGTGCCAGCAGTTACTCCCAATCAGGGGGAATAACAGATACGCAGTATTTT
-,TRBV3-1/TRBV3-2,TRBJ1-2,15,TRBD1,CASSPTGVPDYGYTF,TGTGCCAGCAGCCCGACAGGGGTGCCGGACTATGGCTACACCTTC
-,TRBV5-1,TRBJ1-1,13,TRBD1,CASSPRTGTEAFF,TGCGCCAGCAGCCCGAGGACAGGGACTGAAGCTTTCTTT